Sequencing of this TCR beta chain was carried out in a study of T cell responses to AZD1222 COVID-19 vaccine. The study's findings and limits: Repertoire sampling occurred only after the peak T cell response. Vaccine-related CD4 TCRs covered spike, predominating at 160-218 and 743-854. Just a handful of AZD1222 recipients were seropositive at baseline.

TCRdb's copy holds only in-frame clones and misses some; the assay was immunoSEQ multiplex PCR. This sample has 140,000 to 150,000 clones; roughly 90% occur once, and the top ten carry about 1.3%. CDR1 and CDR2 (germline): LNHDA, SQIVND (reference sequence). This CDR3 is built from 13 residues. Trimming removed 5 bases from V and 5 bases from J; junction bases left unmatched: 6. Comments on this clone: Its antigen remains unknown.

This chain links TRBV19 with TRBJ2-7; 7 positions agree with TRBD1. The sequence derives from an adult in good health. The material was peripheral blood, obtained on day 0 of AZD1222 vaccination. The CDR3 region has the DNA TGTGCCAGTAGTTTCCTACAGGGGAACGAGCAGTACTTC. It yields the protein CASSFLQGNEQYF.